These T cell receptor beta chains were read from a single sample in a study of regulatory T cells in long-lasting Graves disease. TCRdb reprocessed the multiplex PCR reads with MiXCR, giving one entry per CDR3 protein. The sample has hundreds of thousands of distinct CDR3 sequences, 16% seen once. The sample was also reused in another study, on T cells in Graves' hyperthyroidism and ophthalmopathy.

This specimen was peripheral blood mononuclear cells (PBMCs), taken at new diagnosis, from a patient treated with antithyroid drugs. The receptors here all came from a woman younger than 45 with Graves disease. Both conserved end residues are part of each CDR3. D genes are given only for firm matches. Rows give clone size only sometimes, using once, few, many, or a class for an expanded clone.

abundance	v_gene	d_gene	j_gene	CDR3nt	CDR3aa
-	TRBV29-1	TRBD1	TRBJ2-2	TGCAGCGTCCTCGGACAGGGACCCGGGGAGCTGTTTTTT	CSVLGQGPGELFF
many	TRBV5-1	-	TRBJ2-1	TGCGCCAGCAGCTTGTCGGGGACTGGGGGCTCCTACAATGAGCAGTTCTTC	CASSLSGTGGSYNEQFF
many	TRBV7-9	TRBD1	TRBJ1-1	TGTGCCAGCAGCCCCTACAGGGGTCGGAACACTGAAGCTTTCTTT	CASSPYRGRNTEAFF
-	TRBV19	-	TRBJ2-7	TGTGCCAGTAGTATGCTCCAGGGTAGCGACGAGCAGTACTTC	CASSMLQGSDEQYF
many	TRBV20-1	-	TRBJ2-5	TGCAGTGCTAGACGTCCCTCCCAAGAGACCCAGTACTTC	CSARRPSQETQYF
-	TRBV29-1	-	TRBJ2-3	TGCAGGGCGCGGGGGCTTCAATCAGATACGCAGTATTTT	CRARGLQSDTQYF
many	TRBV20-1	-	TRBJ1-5	TGCAGTGCTAGGGGACCCTATAGCAATCAGCCCCAGCATTTT	CSARGPYSNQPQHF
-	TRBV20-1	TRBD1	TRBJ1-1	TGCAGTGCTAGGATTTCGGGACAGGAAAACACTGAAGCTTTCTTT	CSARISGQENTEAFF
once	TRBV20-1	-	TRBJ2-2	TGCAGTGCTAGCGGGGACCACACCGGGGAGCTGTTTTTT	CSASGDHTGELFF
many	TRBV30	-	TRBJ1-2	TGTGCCTGGAGCTTCCTAGGGAGTACGGGGGGTGGCTACACCTTC	CAWSFLGSTGGGYTF
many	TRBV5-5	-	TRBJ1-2	TGTGCCAGCAGCCCTGCAAACGCTAACTATGGCTACACCTTC	CASSPANANYGYTF
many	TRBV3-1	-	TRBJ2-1	TGTGCCAGCAGCCAAGAGAGGATGTCCAATGAGCAGTTCTTC	CASSQERMSNEQFF
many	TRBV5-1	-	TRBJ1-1	TGCGCCAGCAGCTTCCGGTACACGAACACTGAAGCTTTCTTT	CASSFRYTNTEAFF
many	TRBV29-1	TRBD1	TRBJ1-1	TGCAGCGTTGACTTAGCCCCGGGACAGGGGGCGAACACTGAAGCTTTCTTT	CSVDLAPGQGANTEAFF
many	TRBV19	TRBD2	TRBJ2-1	TGTGCCAGTAGTACCGGACTAGCGGGGAGCTCCTACAATGAGCAGTTCTTC	CASSTGLAGSSYNEQFF
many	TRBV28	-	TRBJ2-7	TGTGCCAGCACCCACTTCGAAGCTCGGGAGCAGTACTTC	CASTHFEAREQYF
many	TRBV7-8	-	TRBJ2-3	TGTGCCAGCAGCTTAGGGGGACTGGATACGCAGTATTTT	CASSLGGLDTQYF
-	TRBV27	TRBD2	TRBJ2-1	TGTGCCAGCAGTTTATACCCGGGACTATTTATCGATGAGCAGTTCTTC	CASSLYPGLFIDEQFF
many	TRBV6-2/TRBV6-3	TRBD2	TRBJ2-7	TGTGCCAGCAGTGACCCGACTAGCACCCGTCAAGAGCAGTACTTC	CASSDPTSTRQEQYF
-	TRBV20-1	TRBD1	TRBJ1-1	TGCAGACCCGGGACAGGGGCCACTGAAGCTTTCTTT	CRPGTGATEAFF
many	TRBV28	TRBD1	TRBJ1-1	TGTGCCAGCAGTTTACTACAGGGGTCGAACACTGAAGCTTTCTTT	CASSLLQGSNTEAFF
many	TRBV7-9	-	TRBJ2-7	TGTGCCAGCAGCCGAGGAGACAGGTCCTACGAGCAGTACTTC	CASSRGDRSYEQYF
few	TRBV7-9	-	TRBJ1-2	TGTGCCAGCAGCTCAGCAGACACCTATGGCTACACCTTC	CASSSADTYGYTF
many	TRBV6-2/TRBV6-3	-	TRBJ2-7	TGTGCCAGCAGTCCAGGGGATCTGAGCTACGAGCAGTACTTC	CASSPGDLSYEQYF
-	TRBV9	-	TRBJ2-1	TGTGCCAGCAGCGGCCTGACTGGCGCCTACAATGAGCAGTTCTTC	CASSGLTGAYNEQFF
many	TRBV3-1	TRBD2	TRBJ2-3	TGTGCCAGCAGCCAAGATACCGGACTAGCGGGAGATACGCAGTATTTT	CASSQDTGLAGDTQYF
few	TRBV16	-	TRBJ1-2	TGTGCCAGCAGCCAACCCAATGAGGGCTACACCTTC	CASSQPNEGYTF
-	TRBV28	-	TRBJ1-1	TGTGCCAGCAGTTTTTTGTTGGGGGATGACACTGAAGCTTTCTTT	CASSFLLGDDTEAFF
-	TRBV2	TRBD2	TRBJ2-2	TGTGCCAGCAGTGAAGCTGAACGGGAGGGCCGATACCCCGGGGAGCTGTTTTTT	CASSEAEREGRYPGELFF
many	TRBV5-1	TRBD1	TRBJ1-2	TGCGCCAGCAGCTTGAACGGACAGGACTATGGCTACACCTTC	CASSLNGQDYGYTF
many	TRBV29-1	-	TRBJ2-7	TGCAGCGTTGAAGATCTTTCCCCTAGCGCAAGGGGATTTGTGAAGGAGCAGTACTTC	CSVEDLSPSARGFVKEQYF
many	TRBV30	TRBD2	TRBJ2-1	TGTGCCTGGAGTGCCGGGACTAGTTTTATTGAGCAGTTCTTC	CAWSAGTSFIEQFF
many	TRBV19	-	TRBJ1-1	TGTGCCAGTAGATTGGGGGGCGTGAACACTGAAGCTTTCTTT	CASRLGGVNTEAFF
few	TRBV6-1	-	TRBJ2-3	TGTGCCAGCAAGGCGGAAACGCAGTATTTT	CASKAETQYF
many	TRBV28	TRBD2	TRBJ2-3	TGTGCCAGCAGTTATAGCGGGAGATTTACCCACCATGATACAGATACGCAGTATTTT	CASSYSGRFTHHDTDTQYF
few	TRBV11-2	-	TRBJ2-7	TGTGCCAGCAGTACAACGACAACCAGTTACGAGCAGTACTTC	CASSTTTTSYEQYF
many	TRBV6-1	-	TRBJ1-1	TGTGCCAGCAGCTTCCGACATAACACTGAAGCTTTCTTT	CASSFRHNTEAFF
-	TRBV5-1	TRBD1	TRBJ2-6	TGCGCCAGCCGACAGGGGGCGGCTTCTGGGGCCAACGTCCTGACTTTC	CASRQGAASGANVLTF
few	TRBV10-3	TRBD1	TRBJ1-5	TGTGCCACCACCGGGACAGATTATAGCAATCAGCCCCAGCATTTT	CATTGTDYSNQPQHF
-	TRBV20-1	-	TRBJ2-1	TGCAGTGCCCCCCTAAGGGAATTAGCGGAGTACAATGAGCAGTTCTTC	CSAPLRELAEYNEQFF
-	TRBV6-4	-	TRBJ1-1	TGTGCCAGCAGGGAAACAGCGCCAAACACTGAAGCTTTCTTT	CASRETAPNTEAFF
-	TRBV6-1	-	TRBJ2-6	TGTGCCAGCAGTGATACGGATTCAGGGGCCAACGTCCTGACTTTC	CASSDTDSGANVLTF
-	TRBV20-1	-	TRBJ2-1	TGCAGCCTCGGCGGAACCTACAATGAGCAGTTCTTC	CSLGGTYNEQFF
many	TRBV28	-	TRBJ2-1	TGTGCCAGCAGTCCCTCCGGGACGTACAATGAGCAGTTCTTC	CASSPSGTYNEQFF
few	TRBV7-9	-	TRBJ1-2	TGTGCCAGCAGCTTAGTCAGGATCGGCTACACCTTC	CASSLVRIGYTF
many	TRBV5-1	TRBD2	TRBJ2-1	TGCGCCAGCTCTCGGGGGACTACCTACAATGAGCAGTTCTTC	CASSRGTTYNEQFF
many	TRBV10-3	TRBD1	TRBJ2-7	TGTGCCATCAAGACCGACAGGGGCCGCCTCTACGAGCAGTACTTC	CAIKTDRGRLYEQYF
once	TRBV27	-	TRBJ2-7	TGTGCCAATGACAGTTACGAGCAGTACTTC	CANDSYEQYF